This section outlines one T cell receptor beta chain sequence together with its context. These data originate in a study of T cell changes during pregnancy in multiple sclerosis. Only in-frame clones appear in the TCRdb table, and some are missing; sequencing was by immunoSEQ multiplex PCR. The table records 40,000 or so clones, 94% of them present only once. CDR1 is GTSNPN and CDR2 is SVGIG in the germline V gene (reference sequence). The V segment lost 2 bases and the J segment 6 bases; nucleotides outside the gene matches: 13. The CDR3 contains 16 residues. The clonotype comes from a female donor with multiple sclerosis, enrolled in a pregnancy study. This material consisted of CD8+ T cells from peripheral blood mononuclear cells, taken in the third trimester of pregnancy. V and J are TRBV30 and TRBJ1-5; 7 nucleotides agree with TRBD1. CDR3 loop: CAWSRSTGASSQPQHF. CDR3 coding DNA: TGTGCCTGGAGTCGCAGCACAGGGGCGTCTTCTCAGCCCCAGCATTTT.